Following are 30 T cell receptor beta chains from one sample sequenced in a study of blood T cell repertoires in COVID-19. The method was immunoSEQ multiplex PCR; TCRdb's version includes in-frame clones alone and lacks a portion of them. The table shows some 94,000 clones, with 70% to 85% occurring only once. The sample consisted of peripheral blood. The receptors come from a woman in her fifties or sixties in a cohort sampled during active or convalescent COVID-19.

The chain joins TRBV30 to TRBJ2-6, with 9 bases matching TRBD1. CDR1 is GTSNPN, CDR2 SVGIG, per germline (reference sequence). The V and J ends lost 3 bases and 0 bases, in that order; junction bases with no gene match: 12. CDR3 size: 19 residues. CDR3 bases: TGTGCCTGGAGGATCAGACCGGGACAGGGCCTCTCTGGGGCCAACGTCCTGACTTTC. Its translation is CAWRIRPGQGLSGANVLTF. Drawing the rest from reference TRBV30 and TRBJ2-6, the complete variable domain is SQTIHQWPATLVQPVGSPLSLECTVEGTSNPNLYWYRQAAGRGLQLLFYSVGIGQISSEVPQNLSASRPQDRQFILSSKKLLLSDSGFYLCAWRIRPGQGLSGANVLTFGAGSRLTVL.

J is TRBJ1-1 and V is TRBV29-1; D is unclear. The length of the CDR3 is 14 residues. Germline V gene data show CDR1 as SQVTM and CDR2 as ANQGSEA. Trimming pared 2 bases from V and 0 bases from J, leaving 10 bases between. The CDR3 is CSVEKQLMNTEAFF. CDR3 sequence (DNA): TGCAGCGTTGAAAAACAGCTCATGAACACTGAAGCTTTCTTT.

CDR3 sequence (DNA): TGTGCCAGCAGTTCCACGACAGGGGGAGTTGAAAAACTGTTTTTT. Amino acids: CASSSTTGGVEKLFF. This chain joins TRBV6-2 or TRBV6-3 and TRBJ1-4, with 9 bases aligning to TRBD1. Germline V gives CDR1 MNHEY, CDR2 SVGEGT. Germline trimming cut 4 bases from V and 7 bases from J; bases unmatched to any gene: 7. The CDR3 is 15 residues long.

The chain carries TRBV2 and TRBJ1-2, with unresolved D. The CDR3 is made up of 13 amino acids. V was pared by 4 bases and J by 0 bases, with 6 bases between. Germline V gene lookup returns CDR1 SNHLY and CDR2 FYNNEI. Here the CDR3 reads CASSAGANYGYTF. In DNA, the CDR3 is TGTGCCAGCAGTGCCGGAGCTAACTATGGCTACACCTTC.

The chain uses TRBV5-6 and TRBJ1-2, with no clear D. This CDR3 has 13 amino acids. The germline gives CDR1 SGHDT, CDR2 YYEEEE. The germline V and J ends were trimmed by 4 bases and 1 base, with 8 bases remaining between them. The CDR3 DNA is TGTGCCAGCAGCACGACACGTAACTATGGCTACACCTTC. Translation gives CASSTTRNYGYTF.

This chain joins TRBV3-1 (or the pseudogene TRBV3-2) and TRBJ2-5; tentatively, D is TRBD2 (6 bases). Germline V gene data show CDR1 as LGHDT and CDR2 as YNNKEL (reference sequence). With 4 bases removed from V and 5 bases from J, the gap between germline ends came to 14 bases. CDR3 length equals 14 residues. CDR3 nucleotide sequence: TGTGCCAGCAGCCCGCCACTAGGGAGGGAGACCCAGTACTTC. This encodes CASSPPLGRETQYF.

CDR3 protein: CASSQDVGTGGVGSQHF. The CDR3 region has the DNA TGCGCCAGCAGCCAAGATGTGGGAACAGGCGGCGTAGGGTCCCAGCATTTT. J is TRBJ1-5 and V is TRBV4-3; TRBD1 is a possible D gene (5 bases). Germline values: CDR1 LGHNA, CDR2 YSLEER. Trimming stripped 0 bases from V and 11 bases from J, with 23 bases between. CDR3 size: 17 residues.

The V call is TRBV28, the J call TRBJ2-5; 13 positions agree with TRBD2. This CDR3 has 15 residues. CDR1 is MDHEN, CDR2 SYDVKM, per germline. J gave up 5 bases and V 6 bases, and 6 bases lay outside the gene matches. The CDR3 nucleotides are TGTGCCAGCAGGGAACTAGCGGGGGGGCGGGAGACCCAGTACTTC. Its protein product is CASRELAGGRETQYF.

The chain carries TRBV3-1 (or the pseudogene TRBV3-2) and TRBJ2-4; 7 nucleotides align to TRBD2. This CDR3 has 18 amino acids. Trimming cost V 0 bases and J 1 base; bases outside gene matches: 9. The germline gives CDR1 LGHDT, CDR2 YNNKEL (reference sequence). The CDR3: CASSQDFASGGAKNIQYF. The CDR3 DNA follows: TGTGCCAGCAGCCAAGACTTCGCCTCCGGGGGGGCCAAAAACATTCAGTACTTC.

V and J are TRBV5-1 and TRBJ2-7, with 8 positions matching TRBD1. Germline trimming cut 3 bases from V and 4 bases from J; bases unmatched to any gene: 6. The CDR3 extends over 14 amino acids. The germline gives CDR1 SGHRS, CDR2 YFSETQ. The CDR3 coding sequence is TGCGCCAGCAGCTGGCAGGGGGCAGGATACGAGCAGTACTTC. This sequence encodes CASSWQGAGYEQYF.

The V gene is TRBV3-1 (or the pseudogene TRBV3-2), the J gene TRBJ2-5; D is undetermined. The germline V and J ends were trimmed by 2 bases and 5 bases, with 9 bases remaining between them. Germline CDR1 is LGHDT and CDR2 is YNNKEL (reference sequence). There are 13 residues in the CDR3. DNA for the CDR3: TGTGCCAGCAGCCAAATGGGCCCCGAGACCCAGTACTTC. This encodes CASSQMGPETQYF.

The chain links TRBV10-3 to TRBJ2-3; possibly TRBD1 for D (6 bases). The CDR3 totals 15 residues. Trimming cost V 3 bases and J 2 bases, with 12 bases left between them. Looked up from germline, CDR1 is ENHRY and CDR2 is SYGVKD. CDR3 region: CAISDRDTITDTQYF. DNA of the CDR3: TGTGCCATCAGTGACCGGGACACGATCACAGATACGCAGTATTTT.

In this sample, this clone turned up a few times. The CDR3 loop is CASSQGRGGFLDEQFF. Here the CDR3 DNA reads TGTGCCAGCAGCCAAGGGAGGGGGGGGTTCTTGGATGAGCAGTTCTTC. This chain joins TRBV14 and TRBJ2-1, with a tentative D call TRBD2 (7 bases). The CDR3 spans 16 residues. CDR1 is SGHDN, CDR2 FVKESK, per germline. The ends were cut back, 1 base at V and 8 bases at J, with 18 bases in the middle.

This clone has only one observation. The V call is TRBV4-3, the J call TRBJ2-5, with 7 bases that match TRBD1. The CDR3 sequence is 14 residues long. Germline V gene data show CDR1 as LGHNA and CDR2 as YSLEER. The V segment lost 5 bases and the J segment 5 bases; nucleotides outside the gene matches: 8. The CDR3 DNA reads TGCGCCAGCAGCTCTGAGGGGGCTGGGGAGACCCAGTACTTC. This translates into CASSSEGAGETQYF.

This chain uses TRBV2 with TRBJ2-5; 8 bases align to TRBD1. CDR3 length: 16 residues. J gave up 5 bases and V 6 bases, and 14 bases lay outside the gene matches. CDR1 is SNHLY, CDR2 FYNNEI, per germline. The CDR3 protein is CASSFTRTGRGETQYF. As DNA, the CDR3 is TGTGCCAGCAGCTTTACCCGGACAGGGCGAGGGGAGACCCAGTACTTC. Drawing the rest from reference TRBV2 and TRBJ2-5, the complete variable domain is EPEVTQTPSHQVTQMGQEVILRCVPISNHLYFYWYRQILGQKVEFLVSFYNNEISEKSEIFDDQFSVERPDGSNFTLKIRSTKLEDSAMYFCASSFTRTGRGETQYFGPGTRLLVL.

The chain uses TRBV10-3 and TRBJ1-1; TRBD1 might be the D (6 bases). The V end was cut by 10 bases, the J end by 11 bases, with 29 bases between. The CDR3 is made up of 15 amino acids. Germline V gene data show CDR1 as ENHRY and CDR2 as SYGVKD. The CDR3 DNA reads TGTGCCACCGCTAGATCTGGGGAGGGGGTCGCGAGGGCTTTCTTT. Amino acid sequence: CATARSGEGVARAFF.

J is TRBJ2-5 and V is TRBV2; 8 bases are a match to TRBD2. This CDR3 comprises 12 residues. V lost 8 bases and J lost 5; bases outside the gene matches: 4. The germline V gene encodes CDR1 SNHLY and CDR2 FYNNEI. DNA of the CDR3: TGTGCCAGCCAGCGGGGGTCGGAGACCCAGTACTTC. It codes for CASQRGSETQYF.

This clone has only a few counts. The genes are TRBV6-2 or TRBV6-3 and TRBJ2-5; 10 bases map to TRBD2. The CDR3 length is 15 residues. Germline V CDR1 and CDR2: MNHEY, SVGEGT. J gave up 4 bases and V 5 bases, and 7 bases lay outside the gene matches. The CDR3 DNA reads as TGTGCCAGCAGTCTACTAGCGGGGAACCGAGAGACCCAGTACTTC. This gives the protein CASSLLAGNRETQYF.

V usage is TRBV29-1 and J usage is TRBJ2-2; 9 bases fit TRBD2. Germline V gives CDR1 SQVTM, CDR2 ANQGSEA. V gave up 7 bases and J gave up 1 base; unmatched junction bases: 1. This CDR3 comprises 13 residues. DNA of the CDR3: TGCAGCGGACTAGCGGTGAACACCGGGGAGCTGTTTTTT. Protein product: CSGLAVNTGELFF.

CDR3 coding DNA: TGTGCCAGCAGCGGTACAGGGAATCAAGAGACCCAGTACTTC. The encoded protein is CASSGTGNQETQYF. The J gene is TRBJ2-5, the V gene TRBV9; D possibly corresponds to TRBD1 (6 bases). The germline V gene has CDR1 SGDLS and CDR2 YYNGEE. This CDR3 region has 14 residues. V lost 3 bases, J lost 2 bases, and 11 bases lay in between.

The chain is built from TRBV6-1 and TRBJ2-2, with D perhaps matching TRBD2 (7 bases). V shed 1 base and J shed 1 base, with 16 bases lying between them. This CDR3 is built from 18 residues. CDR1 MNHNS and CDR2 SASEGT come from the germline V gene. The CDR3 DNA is TGTGCCAGCAGTGAAGTTGGACCGGGGGGCGGGAACACCGGGGAGCTGTTTTTT. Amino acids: CASSEVGPGGGNTGELFF.

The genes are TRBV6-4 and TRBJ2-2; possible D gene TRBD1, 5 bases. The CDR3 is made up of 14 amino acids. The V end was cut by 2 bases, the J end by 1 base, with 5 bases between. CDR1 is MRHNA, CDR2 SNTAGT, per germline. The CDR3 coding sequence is TGTGCCAGCAGTGACAGGGGGAACACCGGGGAGCTGTTTTTT. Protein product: CASSDRGNTGELFF.

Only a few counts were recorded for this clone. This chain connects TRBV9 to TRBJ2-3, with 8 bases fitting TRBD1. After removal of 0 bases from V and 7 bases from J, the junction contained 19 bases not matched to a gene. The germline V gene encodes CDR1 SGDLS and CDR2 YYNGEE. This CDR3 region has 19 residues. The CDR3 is CASSVGTIGTGGLLNTQYF. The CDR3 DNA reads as TGTGCCAGCAGCGTAGGGACTATCGGGACAGGTGGTTTGTTAAATACGCAGTATTTT.

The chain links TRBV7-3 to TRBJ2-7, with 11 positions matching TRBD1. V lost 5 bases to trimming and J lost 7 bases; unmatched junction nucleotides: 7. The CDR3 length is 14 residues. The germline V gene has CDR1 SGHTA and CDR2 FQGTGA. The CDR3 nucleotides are TGTGCCAGCAGCCCAGGGACAGGGGGTGGGGAGCAGTACTTC. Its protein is CASSPGTGGGEQYF.

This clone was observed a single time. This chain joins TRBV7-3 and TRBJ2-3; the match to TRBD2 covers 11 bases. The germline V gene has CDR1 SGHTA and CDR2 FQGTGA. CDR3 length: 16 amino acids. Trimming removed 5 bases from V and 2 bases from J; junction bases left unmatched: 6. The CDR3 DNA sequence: TGTGCCAGCAGCCGCCGGACTAGCGGGTACACAGATACGCAGTATTTT. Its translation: CASSRRTSGYTDTQYF.

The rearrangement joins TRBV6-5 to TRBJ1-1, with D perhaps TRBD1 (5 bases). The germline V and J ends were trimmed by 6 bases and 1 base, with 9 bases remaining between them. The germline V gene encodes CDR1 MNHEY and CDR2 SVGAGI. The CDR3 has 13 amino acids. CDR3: CASRRTRNTEAFF. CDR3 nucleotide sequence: TGTGCCAGCAGACGGACAAGGAACACTGAAGCTTTCTTT.

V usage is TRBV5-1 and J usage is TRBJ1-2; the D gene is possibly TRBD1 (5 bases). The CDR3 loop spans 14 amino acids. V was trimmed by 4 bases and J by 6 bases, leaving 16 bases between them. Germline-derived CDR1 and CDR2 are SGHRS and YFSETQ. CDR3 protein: CASSNTTEINGYTF. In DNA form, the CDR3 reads TGCGCCAGCAGCAACACGACAGAGATCAATGGCTACACCTTC.

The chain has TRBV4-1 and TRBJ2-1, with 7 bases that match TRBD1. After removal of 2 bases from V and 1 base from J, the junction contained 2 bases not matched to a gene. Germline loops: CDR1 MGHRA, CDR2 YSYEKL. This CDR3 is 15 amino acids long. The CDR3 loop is CASSQNRGSYNEQFF. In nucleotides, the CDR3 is TGCGCCAGCAGCCAAAACAGGGGTTCCTACAATGAGCAGTTCTTC.

The CDR3 loop is CASSSSGNEQFF. In DNA, the CDR3 is TGTGCCAGCAGTTCCTCAGGGAATGAGCAGTTCTTC. The chain uses TRBV11-3 and TRBJ2-1; D perhaps matches TRBD1 (5 bases). Germline-derived CDR1 and CDR2 are SGHNT and YENEEA. The CDR3 contains 12 residues. V lost 6 bases, J lost 7 bases, and 10 bases lay in between.

Here the CDR3 DNA reads TGTGCCAGCAGCTTAAGCGGGAACTATGGCTACACCTTC. Translated, it gives CASSLSGNYGYTF. This chain links TRBV5-4 with TRBJ1-2; D remains ambiguous. The V gene lost 2 bases and the J gene lost 2 bases, with 7 bases spanning the gap. CDR1 and CDR2 (germline): SGHNT, YYREEE (reference sequence). The CDR3 is 13 amino acids.